This is a list of T cell receptor beta chains from one sample in a study of technical replicates of blood from a few donors. Using immunoSEQ multiplex PCR, the repertoire was profiled, and TCRdb retains in-frame clones only, with some absent. The sample gives fewer than 100,000 clones, approximately 95% of which show up once; 0.25% to 0.35% is in the top ten. The sample was T cells isolated from PBMCs. The origin of the receptors is a human donor in good health. The CDR3 runs from the conserved cysteine through the conserved F or W. A D gene is named only where the DNA matches it firmly. Clone sizes are given selectively: once, few, many, or a class where the clone is expanded.

V	size	J	D	CDR3	DNA
TRBV30	few	TRBJ1-1	-	CAWRTTGNTEAFF	TGTGCCTGGAGGACCACAGGGAACACTGAAGCTTTCTTT
TRBV11-2	-	TRBJ1-2	TRBD1	CASSTGQGGSYGYTF	TGTGCCAGCAGCACCGGACAGGGGGGTTCCTATGGCTACACCTTC
TRBV6-5	-	TRBJ1-1	-	CASSYLGYENTEAFF	TGTGCCAGCAGTTACCTGGGCTACGAGAACACTGAAGCTTTCTTT
TRBV10-1	-	TRBJ2-3	-	CASNSGGAQDTQYF	TGCGCCAGCAATAGCGGAGGGGCCCAAGATACGCAGTATTTT
TRBV7-2	once	TRBJ2-1	TRBD2	CASSLELAVNEQFF	TGTGCCAGCAGCTTAGAACTAGCGGTCAATGAGCAGTTCTTC
TRBV5-4	-	TRBJ2-5	-	CASSLGGFETQYF	TGTGCCAGCAGCTTGGGGGGCTTCGAGACCCAGTACTTC
TRBV27	-	TRBJ1-2	-	CASSLSQVYGYTF	TGTGCCAGCAGTTTATCACAGGTCTATGGCTACACCTTC
TRBV7-9	-	TRBJ1-1	-	CASSHGARGAFF	TGTGCCAGCAGCCACGGGGCCCGGGGGGCTTTCTTT
TRBV6-5	-	TRBJ1-3	-	CASRPPGASGNTIYF	TGTGCCAGCAGACCCCCAGGGGCCTCTGGAAACACCATATATTTT
TRBV28	-	TRBJ2-4	TRBD2	CASSLAGGGIQYF	TGTGCCAGCAGTTTAGCGGGAGGGGGCATTCAGTACTTC
TRBV9	-	TRBJ2-3	TRBD2	CASSVTSGIGADTQYF	TGTGCCAGCAGCGTCACTAGCGGGATAGGGGCAGATACGCAGTATTTT
TRBV7-3	-	TRBJ1-1	TRBD1	CASSPGGLSTEAFF	TGTGCCAGCAGTCCAGGGGGTCTAAGCACTGAAGCTTTCTTT
TRBV7-2	once	TRBJ2-2	TRBD1	CASSFRQGATGELFF	TGTGCCAGCAGCTTTAGACAGGGAGCGACCGGGGAGCTGTTTTTT
TRBV5-8	-	TRBJ2-7	-	CASSSLPYEQYF	TGTGCCAGCAGCTCCCTACCCTACGAGCAGTACTTC
TRBV7-2	-	TRBJ2-5	-	CASSLVVRETQYF	TGTGCCAGCAGCTTAGTCGTACGGGAGACCCAGTACTTC
TRBV5-4	-	TRBJ2-5	-	CASSLAASGTQYF	TGTGCCAGCAGCTTGGCGGCATCGGGGACCCAGTACTTC
TRBV4-2	-	TRBJ2-5	-	CASSQVGGQETQYF	TGTGCCAGCAGCCAAGTTGGCGGTCAAGAGACCCAGTACTTC
TRBV5-1	-	TRBJ2-7	TRBD1	CASSLGQGWTYEQYF	TGCGCCAGCAGCCTTGGACAGGGGTGGACCTACGAGCAGTACTTC
TRBV6-5	-	TRBJ2-7	TRBD1	CASSRQGENEQYF	TGTGCCAGCAGTCGACAGGGGGAAAACGAGCAGTACTTC
TRBV27	-	TRBJ2-7	TRBD2	CATSLTSGSVEQYF	TGTGCCACCTCGCTGACTAGCGGGAGTGTCGAGCAGTACTTC
TRBV20-1	once	TRBJ1-1	-	CSASSGFEAFF	TGCAGTGCTAGTTCAGGATTTGAAGCTTTCTTT
TRBV11-1	-	TRBJ1-5	-	CASSSGTTWGTNQPQHF	TGTGCCAGCAGCTCTGGGACAACCTGGGGCACCAATCAGCCCCAGCATTTT
TRBV21-1	once	TRBJ1-5	-	CASSKLQVNQPQHF	TGTGCCAGCAGCAAATTGCAGGTCAATCAGCCCCAGCATTTT
TRBV5-5	-	TRBJ2-3	TRBD2	CASSLSAGGAVTDTQYF	TGTGCCAGCAGCTTGTCAGCGGGAGGGGCTGTCACAGATACGCAGTATTTT